This T cell receptor (beta chain) was found in a study of molecular identifiers for immune sequencing clone quantification. For the study at large: Across replicate runs, RNA obtained from about 19,000 or 110,000 naive CD8 cells was divided into five, with four undergoing sequencing.

Trimming removed 3 bases at V and 0 bases at J, with 12 bases between. CDR3 length equals 15 residues. Germline CDR1 is LNHDA and CDR2 is SQIVND (reference sequence). Listed TCR primers, together with previously described methods, were used for the bulk TCR libraries. From the PCR reads, TCRdb called clonotypes with MiXCR, one entry per CDR3 protein. The table has around 460,000 distinct CDR3 sequences, over 20% seen once. This clonotype was seen more than once but under ten times. The antigen is undetermined. General study results and limits: The study found clones above 20 RNA copies held over 99% of effector molecules and under 1% in naive cells.

Specimen: naive CD8+ T cells from blood, with Jurkat cell RNA spiked in. Subset indicated: FACS-sorted CD8+CD4-CCR7+CD45RA+ naive T cells. The rearrangement joins TRBV19 to TRBJ2-7; D is uncertain. The TCR originated in a human donor in good health. Some libraries in this study had Jurkat cell RNA spiked in. CDR3 in amino acids: CASSIAHSSSYEQYF. The CDR3 DNA follows: TGTGCCAGTAGTATCGCACATTCGAGCTCCTACGAGCAGTACTTC.